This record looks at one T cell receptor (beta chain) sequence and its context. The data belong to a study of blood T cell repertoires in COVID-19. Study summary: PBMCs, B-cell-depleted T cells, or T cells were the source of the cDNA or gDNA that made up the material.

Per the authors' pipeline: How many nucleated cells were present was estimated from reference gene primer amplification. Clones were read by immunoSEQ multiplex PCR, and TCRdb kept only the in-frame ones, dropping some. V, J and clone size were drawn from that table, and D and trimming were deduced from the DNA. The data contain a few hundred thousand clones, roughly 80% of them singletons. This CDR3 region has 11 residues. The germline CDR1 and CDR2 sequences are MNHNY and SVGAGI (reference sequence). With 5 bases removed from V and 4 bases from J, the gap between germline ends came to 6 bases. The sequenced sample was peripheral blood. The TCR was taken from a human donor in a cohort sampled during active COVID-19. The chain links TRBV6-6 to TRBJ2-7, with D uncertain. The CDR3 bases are TGTGCCAGCAGTCGCCTTTACGAGCAGTACTTC. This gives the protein CASSRLYEQYF.